The 14 T cell receptor beta chains below come from one sample, sequenced in a study of blood T cell repertoires in COVID-19. Clones were sequenced by immunoSEQ multiplex PCR, and TCRdb holds only the in-frame ones, with some missing. The table records about 250,000 clones, 85% of them present only once. Input material: peripheral blood. The receptors derive from a man aged 45-65 years with active or convalescent COVID-19.

The CDR3 region is CASSPPGGNTIYF. The DNA for the CDR3 is TGTGCCAGCTCACCACCCGGGGGGAACACCATATATTTT. V is TRBV18 and J is TRBJ1-3, with a possible D match to TRBD1 (5 bases). The CDR3 is 13 amino acids. Trimming removed 0 bases from V and 7 bases from J, with 7 bases in between. Germline assignment: CDR1 KGHSH and CDR2 LQKENI.

The CDR3 DNA follows: TGTGCCAGCAGCCTCCGGGGGGCGAGAGGAAACACCATATATTTT. Protein: CASSLRGARGNTIYF. The V gene is TRBV28, the J gene TRBJ1-3, with D maybe TRBD1 (6 bases). Germline loops: CDR1 MDHEN, CDR2 SYDVKM. The CDR3 sequence is 15 residues long. V lost 6 bases and J 4 bases, leaving 16 bases between the germline ends.

The chain links TRBV9 to TRBJ2-5, with D possibly being TRBD2 (5 bases). This CDR3 is built from 17 residues. Germline loops: CDR1 SGDLS, CDR2 YYNGEE. V gave up 0 bases and J gave up 0 bases, with 15 bases separating them. CDR3 sequence: CASSVGSASSHQETQYF. The CDR3 nucleotides read TGTGCCAGCAGCGTAGGCTCGGCTAGCAGCCACCAAGAGACCCAGTACTTC.

V is TRBV7-8 and J is TRBJ1-6; maybe TRBD1 (5 bases). This CDR3 is 17 amino acids long. Germline V gene sequence: CDR1 SGHVS, CDR2 FQNEAQ. Trimming took off 5 bases at V and 7 bases at J, with 21 bases between the two ends. CDR3 DNA: TGTGCCAGCAGCCCACTCAGGGTTTTGGTGGGGAATTCACCCCTCCACTTT. Translated, it gives CASSPLRVLVGNSPLHF. Full variable domain (missing parts from reference TRBV7-8 and TRBJ1-6): GAGVSQSPRYKVAKRGQDVALRCDPISGHVSLFWYQQALGQGPEFLTYFQNEAQLDKSGLPSDRFFAERPEGSVSTLKIQRTQQEDSAVYLCASSPLRVLVGNSPLHFGNGTRLTVT.

The chain is built from TRBV28 and TRBJ1-5; D possibly corresponds to TRBD1 (6 bases). This CDR3 comprises 13 residues. Germline values: CDR1 MDHEN, CDR2 SYDVKM. CDR3 sequence reads: CRSGADSNQPQHF. CDR3 sequence (DNA): TGTAGGTCAGGGGCCGATAGCAATCAGCCCCAGCATTTT. Full variable domain (rest looked up from reference TRBV28 and TRBJ1-5): DVKVTQSSRYLVKRTGEKVFLECVQDMDHENMFWYRQDPGLGLRLIYFSYDVKMKEKGDIPEGYSVSREKKERFSLILESASTNQTSMYLCRSGADSNQPQHFGDGTRLSIL.

V and J are TRBV15 and TRBJ1-5, with 7 bases aligning to TRBD1. With 7 bases clipped from V and 0 bases from J, the junction kept 6 bases outside the gene matches. The CDR3 has 15 amino acids. The germline gives CDR1 LNHNV, CDR2 YYDKDF (reference sequence). CDR3 residues: CATTTDRFSNQPQHF. CDR3 coding DNA: TGTGCCACCACCACGGACAGGTTTAGCAATCAGCCCCAGCATTTT.

V usage is TRBV10-3 and J usage is TRBJ1-1; no definite D call. Germline-derived CDR1 and CDR2 are ENHRY and SYGVKD. This CDR3 comprises 13 residues. The germline V and J ends were trimmed by 6 bases and 2 bases, with 10 bases remaining between them. CDR3 bases: TGTGCCATCAGGCCGGGTCTCAACACTGAAGCTTTCTTT. Its translation is CAIRPGLNTEAFF.

The V call is TRBV7-8, the J call TRBJ1-6, with 8 bases lining up with TRBD1. This CDR3 is built from 20 residues. The germline CDR1 and CDR2 sequences are SGHVS and FQNEAQ. V was pared by 1 base and J by 2 bases, with 13 bases of the junction left unmatched. The CDR3 loop reads CASSLVLRGREKTYNSPLHF. The CDR3 nucleotides read TGTGCCAGCAGCTTAGTACTCAGGGGGCGCGAAAAGACCTATAATTCACCCCTCCACTTT. Filled out from reference TRBV7-8 and TRBJ1-6, the complete variable domain reads GAGVSQSPRYKVAKRGQDVALRCDPISGHVSLFWYQQALGQGPEFLTYFQNEAQLDKSGLPSDRFFAERPEGSVSTLKIQRTQQEDSAVYLCASSLVLRGREKTYNSPLHFGNGTRLTVT.

The chain links TRBV2 to TRBJ2-7; D is perhaps TRBD1 (6 bases). This CDR3 spans 14 amino acids. V lost 4 bases to trimming and J lost 6 bases, with 16 bases between them. Looked up from germline, CDR1 is SNHLY and CDR2 is FYNNEI. CDR3 nucleotide sequence: TGTGCCAGCAGTGGACAGGCCCCAGGTAGCGAGCAGTACTTC. This sequence encodes CASSGQAPGSEQYF.

This chain connects TRBV5-8 to TRBJ1-2; 7 bases match TRBD1. V lost 0 bases to trimming and J lost 6 bases; unmatched junction nucleotides: 5. The CDR3 has 14 amino acids. The V gene's germline CDR1 is SGHTS and CDR2 YDEGEE. CDR3 region: CASSLATGQNGYTF. The CDR3 coding sequence is TGTGCCAGCAGCTTGGCCACGGGACAGAATGGCTACACCTTC.

This clone was observed a few times. CDR3 residues: CSVEEGRYTF. The CDR3 DNA is TGCAGCGTTGAGGAGGGGCGCTACACCTTC. This chain joins TRBV29-1 and TRBJ1-2, with a tentative D call TRBD1 (5 bases). Germline V lookup: CDR1 SQVTM, CDR2 ANQGSEA. With 3 bases removed from V and 9 bases from J, the gap between germline ends came to 8 bases. The CDR3 is made up of 10 amino acids.

This clone was recorded only once. The J gene is TRBJ1-1, the V gene TRBV28; D remains unclear. The CDR3 totals 15 residues. Trimming removed 1 base from V and 1 base from J, with 10 bases in between. CDR1 and CDR2 from the germline V gene are MDHEN and SYDVKM. CDR3 in DNA: TGTGCCAGCAGTTTATACAGTCCGAGGAACACTGAAGCTTTCTTT. It translates to CASSLYSPRNTEAFF. The whole variable domain, remainder taken from reference TRBV28 and TRBJ1-1, is DVKVTQSSRYLVKRTGEKVFLECVQDMDHENMFWYRQDPGLGLRLIYFSYDVKMKEKGDIPEGYSVSREKKERFSLILESASTNQTSMYLCASSLYSPRNTEAFFGQGTRLTVV.

The J gene is TRBJ2-1, the V gene TRBV13; unclear D gene. Germline V gene sequence: CDR1 PRHDT, CDR2 FYEKMQ (reference sequence). This CDR3 contains 15 residues. Trimming left V 4 bases short and J 0 bases short, with 10 bases between. CDR3: CASSSFPSSYNEQFF. The CDR3 DNA reads TGTGCCAGCAGCTCCTTTCCGAGCTCCTACAATGAGCAGTTCTTC. Full variable domain (rest looked up from reference TRBV13 and TRBJ2-1): AAGVIQSPRHLIKEKRETATLKCYPIPRHDTVYWYQQGPGQDPQFLISFYEKMQSDKGSIPDRFSAQQFSDYHSELNMSSLELGDSALYFCASSSFPSSYNEQFFGPGTRLTVL.

A note on this clone: This may come from a read error, since a much larger clone is one base off. Other DNA sequences in the sample encode the same CDR3. This chain links TRBV28 with TRBJ1-1, with a tentative D call TRBD1 (5 bases). With 8 bases removed from V and 5 bases from J, the gap between germline ends came to 21 bases. The CDR3 totals 15 residues. Per germline, CDR1 MDHEN and CDR2 SYDVKM. The CDR3 bases are TGTGCCAGCTTATTGGGGGGTTGGGGGGAGACTGAAGCTTTCTTT. Translating gives CASLLGGWGETEAFF.